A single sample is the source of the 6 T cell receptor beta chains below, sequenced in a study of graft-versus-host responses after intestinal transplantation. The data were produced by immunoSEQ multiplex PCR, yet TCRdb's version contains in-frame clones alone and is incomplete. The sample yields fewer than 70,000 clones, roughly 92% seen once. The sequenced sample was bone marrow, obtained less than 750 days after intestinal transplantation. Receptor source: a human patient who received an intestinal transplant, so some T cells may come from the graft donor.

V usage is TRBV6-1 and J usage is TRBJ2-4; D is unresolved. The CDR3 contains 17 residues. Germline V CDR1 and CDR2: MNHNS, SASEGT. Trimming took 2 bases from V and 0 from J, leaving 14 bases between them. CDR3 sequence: CASSETPGFQAKNIQYF. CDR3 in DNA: TGTGCCAGCAGTGAAACCCCCGGCTTCCAAGCCAAAAACATTCAGTACTTC.

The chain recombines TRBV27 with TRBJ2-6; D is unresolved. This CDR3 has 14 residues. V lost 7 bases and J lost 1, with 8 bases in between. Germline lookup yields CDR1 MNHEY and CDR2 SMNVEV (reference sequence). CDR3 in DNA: TGTGCCAGCATGAAGGCGTCTGGGGCCAACGTCCTGACTTTC. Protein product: CASMKASGANVLTF.

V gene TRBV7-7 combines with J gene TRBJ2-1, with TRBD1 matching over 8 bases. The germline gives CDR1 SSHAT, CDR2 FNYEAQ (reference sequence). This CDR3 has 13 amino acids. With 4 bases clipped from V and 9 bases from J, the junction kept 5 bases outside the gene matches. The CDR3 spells CASSSDRASEQFF. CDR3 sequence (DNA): TGTGCCAGCAGCTCGGACAGGGCCAGTGAGCAGTTCTTC.

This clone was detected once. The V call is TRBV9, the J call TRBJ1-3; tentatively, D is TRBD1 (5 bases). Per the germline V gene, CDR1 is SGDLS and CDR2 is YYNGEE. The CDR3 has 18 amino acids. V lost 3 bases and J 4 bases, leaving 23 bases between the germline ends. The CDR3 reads CASSGRVLPASSGNTIYF. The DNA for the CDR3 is TGTGCCAGCAGCGGCAGGGTTTTACCCGCTTCATCCGGAAACACCATATATTTT.

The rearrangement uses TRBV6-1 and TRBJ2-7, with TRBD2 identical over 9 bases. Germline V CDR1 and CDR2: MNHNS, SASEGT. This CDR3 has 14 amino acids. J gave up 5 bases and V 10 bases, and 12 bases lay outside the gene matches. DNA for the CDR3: TGTGCCACCCGGACCCCTAGCGGGATGAACGAGCAGTACTTC. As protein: CATRTPSGMNEQYF.

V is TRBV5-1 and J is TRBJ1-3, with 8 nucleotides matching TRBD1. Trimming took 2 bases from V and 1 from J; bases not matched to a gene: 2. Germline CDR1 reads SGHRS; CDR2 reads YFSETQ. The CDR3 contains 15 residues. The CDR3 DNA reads TGCGCCAGCAGCTTACGGACAGGGTCTGGAAACACCATATATTTT. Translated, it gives CASSLRTGSGNTIYF.